This TCR beta chain is from a study of blood T cells in healthy people across ages. A note on this clonotype: The junction departs from the called germline gene at one end, perhaps through a read error.

Alongside a J-beta primer mix, a sample-barcoded 5' primer served in a second PCR lasting roughly 7 to 12 cycles. TCRdb recomputed calls from the 5' RACE reads with MiXCR, one row per CDR3 protein. Of over 950,000 distinct CDR3 sequences listed, 30% to 40% are singletons. The CDR3 extends over 15 amino acids. CDR1 and CDR2 (germline): ENHRY, SYGVKD. This chain uses TRBV10-3 with TRBJ1-3; D possibly corresponds to TRBD1 (5 bases). The sequence came from a man younger than 35 in good health. Sequenced material: blood. CDR3 DNA: TGTACCATCAGTAGGGACGGGGCTTCTGGAAACACCATATATTTT. Residues: CTISRDGASGNTIYF.